Reported below is one TCR beta chain. There are many counts of this clonotype. Its antigen has not been determined. The sample holds no much larger clone one base away, and base qualities are not on file. V sheds 11 bases and J sheds 5 bases, leaving 7 bases between their ends. From the germline V gene, CDR1 is MNHNS and CDR2 is SASEGT. The CDR3 runs 9 residues from the cysteine to the phenylalanine. The entry retains the CDR3 DNA only, 27 bases that are in frame from base 1. The intended sense of this specimen's time point label: sample taken at primary tumor resection. Donors were 70 or so patients with early-stage, untreated non-small cell lung cancer from the lung TRACERx cohort. TCR sequencing used whole RNA extracted from tumor and nontumor lung tissue, or from cryopreserved PBMC samples, without cell sorting. Only patients with enough RNA available from two or more tumor regions were chosen for TCR sequencing.

Library method: 5' RACE. Reads for this sample came from a NextSeq 500. In the TCR library protocol, a unique molecular identifier was attached to each TCR cDNA molecule so that PCR and sequencing errors could be corrected. In the original analysis: TCR identification, UMI-based error correction and CDR3 extraction were performed with Decombinator tools. Expanded TCRs were defined as those above a frequency of 2 per 1,000, corresponding to the top 1% of the tumor frequency distribution. Renyi diversity was calculated using the R vegan package after each repertoire was subsampled 100 times to 5,000 TCRs. CDR3 similarity networks were constructed using string-kernel similarity of amino acid triplets, with links drawn between CDR3s whose pairwise similarity was above 0.82. TCRdb ran its own pipeline on the public reads, namely fastp trimming at Q25 and MiXCR clone calling, and kept in-frame beta chains. Entries are consolidated by CDR3 protein sequence, retaining the most common genes and DNA. These V and J calls are TCRdb output, not the study's own analysis. The sample profile shows tens of thousands of distinct CDR3 sequences; roughly 5.2% of them were found once. 11% of the sample is in the top ten clones.

This sample is part of a study of spatial heterogeneity in lung cancer (dated by TCRdb to about 2019). Regarding the research as a whole: More beta-chain than alpha-chain transcripts were consistently detected, likely reflecting higher beta-chain transcript abundance. Nonsynonymous mutation counts, determined by whole-exome sequencing of tumor tissue, were related to TCR repertoire features. In the raw uncorrected reads, each unique combination of TCR and UMI appeared on average more than ten times. At surgery, both alpha and beta chains were TCR-sequenced in roughly 230 tumor regions, fewer than 85 matched nontumor lung samples and just over 55 PBMC samples. TCR alpha and beta repertoires were quantitatively compared across multiple tumor regions, matched nontumor lung and blood in non-small cell lung cancer.

The paper as a whole reports these results and caveats: Ubiquitous expanded tumor TCRs were detected in blood more often at tumor resection than at routine follow-up. Additional single-cell paired TCR alpha and beta sequencing was considered necessary to confirm, at a functional level, the hypothesis that regional TCRs recognize regional mutations.

The sequenced sample was PBMCs, obtained at surgery. The V gene is TRBV6-1 and the J gene is TRBJ2-7; the D gene lacks a confident call. This TCR came from a male donor with early-stage non-small cell lung cancer. The DNA reads as follows: TGTGCCCCTCCCCACGAGCAGTACTTC. Its product reads: CAPPHEQYF.